This T cell receptor (beta chain) was sequenced in a study of cytomegalovirus exposure and HLA in healthy donors. Study in general: Genotyping showed around 80% of 398 donors falling in the Caucasian-associated ancestry cluster.

The CDR3 runs 13 residues. V gave up 5 bases and J gave up 5 bases, with 11 bases separating them. Germline CDR1 SGHRS, CDR2 YFSETQ. As to this clone: Antigen specificity is unknown.

The PCR employed 60 Vbeta primers together with 13 Jbeta primers. The table came from immunoSEQ multiplex PCR; TCRdb's copy has only in-frame clones and leaves some out. The table shows under 250,000 clones, with over 60% occurring only once. Overall study findings and caveats: Later analysis showed TCR association rates varying by HLA locus, highest for DRB1 and lowest for HLA-C. In a later analysis, V- and J-gene trimming of beta chains associated with a DCLRE1C missense variant, replicated independently.

The clonotype originates from a male donor in good health and CMV-seronegative. The chain uses TRBV5-1 and TRBJ2-1; possible D gene TRBD2, 6 bases. Sequencing was performed on PBMCs. CDR3 sequence reads: CASSYGGHNEQFF. In nucleotides, the CDR3 is TGCGCCAGCAGTTACGGGGGTCACAATGAGCAGTTCTTC.